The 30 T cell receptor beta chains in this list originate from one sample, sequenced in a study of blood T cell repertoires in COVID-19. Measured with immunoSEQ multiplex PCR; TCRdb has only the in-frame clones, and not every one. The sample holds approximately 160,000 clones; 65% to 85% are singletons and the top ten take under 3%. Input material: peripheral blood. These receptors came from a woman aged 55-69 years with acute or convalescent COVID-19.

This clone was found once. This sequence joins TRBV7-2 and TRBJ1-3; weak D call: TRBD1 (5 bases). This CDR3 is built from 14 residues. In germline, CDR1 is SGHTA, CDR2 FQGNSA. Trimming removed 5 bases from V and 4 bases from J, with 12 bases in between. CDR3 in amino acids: CASSVGTLGNTIYF. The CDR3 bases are TGTGCCAGCAGCGTTGGGACTCTCGGAAACACCATATATTTT.

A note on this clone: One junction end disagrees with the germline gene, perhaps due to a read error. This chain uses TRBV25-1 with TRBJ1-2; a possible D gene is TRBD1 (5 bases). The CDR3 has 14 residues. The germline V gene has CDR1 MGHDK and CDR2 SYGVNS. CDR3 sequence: CASSARSGGPISAF. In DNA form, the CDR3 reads TGTGCCAGCAGTGCCCGATCGGGGGGACCCATCTCCGCCTTC.

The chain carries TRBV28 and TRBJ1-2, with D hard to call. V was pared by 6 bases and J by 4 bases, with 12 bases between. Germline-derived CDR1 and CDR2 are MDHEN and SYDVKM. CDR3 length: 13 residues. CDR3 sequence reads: CASSSLVVYGYTF. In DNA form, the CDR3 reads TGTGCCAGCAGCTCCCTAGTAGTCTATGGCTACACCTTC.

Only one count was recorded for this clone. CDR3 sequence (DNA): TGTGCCAGCAGCCAATCCACAGTGTTAGGCTACACCTTC. Translated: CASSQSTVLGYTF. The chain carries TRBV16 and TRBJ1-2; no firm D call. Germline V CDR1 and CDR2: KGHSY, FQNENV. The CDR3 extends over 13 amino acids. Trimming pared 0 bases from V and 8 bases from J, leaving 10 bases between.

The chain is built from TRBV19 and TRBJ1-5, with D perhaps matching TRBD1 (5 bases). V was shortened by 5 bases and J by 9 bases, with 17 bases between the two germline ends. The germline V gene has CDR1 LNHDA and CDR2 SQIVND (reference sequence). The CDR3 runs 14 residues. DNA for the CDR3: TGTGCCAGTAGTGCCGACAGTCTGCTGGCGCCCCAGCATTTT. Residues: CASSADSLLAPQHF.

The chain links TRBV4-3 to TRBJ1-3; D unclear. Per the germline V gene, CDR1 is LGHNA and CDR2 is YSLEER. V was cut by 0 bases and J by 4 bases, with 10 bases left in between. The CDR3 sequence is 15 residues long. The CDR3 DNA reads TGCGCCAGCAGCCAAGATAAGGCGGGGGGAAACACCATATATTTT. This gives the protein CASSQDKAGGNTIYF.

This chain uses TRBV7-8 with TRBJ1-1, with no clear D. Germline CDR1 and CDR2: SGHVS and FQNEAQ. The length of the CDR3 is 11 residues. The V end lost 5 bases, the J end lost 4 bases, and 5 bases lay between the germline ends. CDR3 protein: CASSPLTEAFF. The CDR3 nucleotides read TGTGCCAGCAGCCCCCTCACTGAAGCTTTCTTT.

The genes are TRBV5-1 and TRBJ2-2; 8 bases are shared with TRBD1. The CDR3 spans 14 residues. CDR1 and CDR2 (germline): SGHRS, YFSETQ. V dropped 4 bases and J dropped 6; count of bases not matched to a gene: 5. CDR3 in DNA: TGCGCCAGCAGCCCGACAGGGGAAGCCGGGGAGCTGTTTTTT. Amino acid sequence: CASSPTGEAGELFF. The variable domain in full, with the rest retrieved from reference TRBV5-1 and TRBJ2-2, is KAGVTQTPRYLIKTRGQQVTLSCSPISGHRSVSWYQQTPGQGLQFLFEYFSETQRNKGNFPGRFSGRQFSNSRSEMNVSTLELGDSALYLCASSPTGEAGELFFGEGSRLTVL.

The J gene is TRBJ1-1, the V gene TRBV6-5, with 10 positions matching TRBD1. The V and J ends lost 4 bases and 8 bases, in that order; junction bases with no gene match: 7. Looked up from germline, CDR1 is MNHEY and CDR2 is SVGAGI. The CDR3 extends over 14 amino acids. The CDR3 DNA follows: TGTGCCAGCAGTTCCACCGACAGGGGGCGGGAAGCTTTCTTT. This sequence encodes CASSSTDRGREAFF.

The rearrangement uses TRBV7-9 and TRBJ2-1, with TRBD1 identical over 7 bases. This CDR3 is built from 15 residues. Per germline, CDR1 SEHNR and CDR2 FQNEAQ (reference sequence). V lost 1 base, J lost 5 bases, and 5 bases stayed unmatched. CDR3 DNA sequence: TGTGCCAGCAGCTTAGGGGACAGAGTTCACAATGAGCAGTTCTTC. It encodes CASSLGDRVHNEQFF.

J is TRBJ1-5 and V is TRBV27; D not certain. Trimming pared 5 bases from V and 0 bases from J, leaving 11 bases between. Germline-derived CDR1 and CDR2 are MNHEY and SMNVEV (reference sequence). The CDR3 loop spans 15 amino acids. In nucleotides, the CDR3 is TGTGCCAGCAGTGTCACATCCCTTAGCAATCAGCCCCAGCATTTT. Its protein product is CASSVTSLSNQPQHF.

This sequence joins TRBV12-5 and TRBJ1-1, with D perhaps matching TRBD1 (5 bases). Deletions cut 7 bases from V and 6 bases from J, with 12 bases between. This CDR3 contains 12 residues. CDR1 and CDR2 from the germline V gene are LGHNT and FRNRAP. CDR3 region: CASAREGAEAFF. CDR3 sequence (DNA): TGTGCTAGTGCCCGTGAAGGGGCTGAAGCTTTCTTT.

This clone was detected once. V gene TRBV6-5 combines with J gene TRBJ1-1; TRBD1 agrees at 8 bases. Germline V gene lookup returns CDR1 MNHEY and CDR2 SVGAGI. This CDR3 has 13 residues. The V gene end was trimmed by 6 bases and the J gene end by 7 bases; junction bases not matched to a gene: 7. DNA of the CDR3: TGTGCCAGCAGCGTGACAGGGGATGGTGAAGCTTTCTTT. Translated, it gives CASSVTGDGEAFF.

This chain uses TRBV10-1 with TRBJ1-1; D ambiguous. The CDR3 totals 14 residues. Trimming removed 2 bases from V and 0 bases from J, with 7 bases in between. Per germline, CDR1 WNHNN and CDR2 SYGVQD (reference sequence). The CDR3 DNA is TGCGCCAGCAGTGAGGACAAAGTGAACACTGAAGCTTTCTTT. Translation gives CASSEDKVNTEAFF.

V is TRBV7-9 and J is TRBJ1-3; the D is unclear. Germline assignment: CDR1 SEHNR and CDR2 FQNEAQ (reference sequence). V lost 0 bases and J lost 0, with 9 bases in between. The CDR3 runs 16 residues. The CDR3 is CASSLAQSSSGNTIYF. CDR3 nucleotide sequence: TGTGCCAGCAGCTTAGCCCAGTCAAGCTCTGGAAACACCATATATTTT.

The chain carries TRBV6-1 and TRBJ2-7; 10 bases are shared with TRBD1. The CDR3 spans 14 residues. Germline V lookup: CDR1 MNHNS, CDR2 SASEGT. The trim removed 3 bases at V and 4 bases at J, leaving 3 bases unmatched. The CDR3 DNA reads TGTGCCAGCAGTGATGCGGGACAGGGGTACGAGCAGTACTTC. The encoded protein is CASSDAGQGYEQYF.

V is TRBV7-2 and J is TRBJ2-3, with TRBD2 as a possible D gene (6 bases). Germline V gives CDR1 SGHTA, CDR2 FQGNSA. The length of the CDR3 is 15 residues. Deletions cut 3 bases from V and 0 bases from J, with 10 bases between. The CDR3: CASSLPGLSTDTQYF. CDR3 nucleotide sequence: TGTGCCAGCAGCTTGCCGGGACTTAGCACAGATACGCAGTATTTT.

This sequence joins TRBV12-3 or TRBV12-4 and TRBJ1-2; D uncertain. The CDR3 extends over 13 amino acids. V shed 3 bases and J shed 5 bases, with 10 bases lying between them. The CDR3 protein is CASSFGENYGYTF. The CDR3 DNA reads TGTGCCAGCAGTTTCGGGGAAAATTATGGCTACACCTTC.

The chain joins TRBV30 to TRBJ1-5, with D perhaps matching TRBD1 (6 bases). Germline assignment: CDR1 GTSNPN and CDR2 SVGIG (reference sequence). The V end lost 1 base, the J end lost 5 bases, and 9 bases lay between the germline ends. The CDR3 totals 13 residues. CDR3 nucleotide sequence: TGTGCCTGGAGTGGGGGGGGGCATCAGCCCCAGCATTTT. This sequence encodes CAWSGGGHQPQHF.

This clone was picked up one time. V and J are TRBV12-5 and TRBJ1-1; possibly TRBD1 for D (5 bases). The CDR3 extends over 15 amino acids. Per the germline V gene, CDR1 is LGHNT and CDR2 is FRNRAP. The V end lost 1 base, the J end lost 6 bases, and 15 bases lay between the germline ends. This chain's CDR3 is CASGLESWGGSEAFF. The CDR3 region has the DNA TGTGCTAGTGGTTTGGAATCCTGGGGGGGATCTGAAGCTTTCTTT.

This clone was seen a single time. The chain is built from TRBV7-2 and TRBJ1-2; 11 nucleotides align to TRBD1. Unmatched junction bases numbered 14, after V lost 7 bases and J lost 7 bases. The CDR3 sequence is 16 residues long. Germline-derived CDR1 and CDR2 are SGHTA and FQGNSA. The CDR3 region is CASTQDRGLTAGGYTF. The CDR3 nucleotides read TGTGCCAGCACCCAGGACAGGGGGCTTACAGCGGGTGGCTACACCTTC.

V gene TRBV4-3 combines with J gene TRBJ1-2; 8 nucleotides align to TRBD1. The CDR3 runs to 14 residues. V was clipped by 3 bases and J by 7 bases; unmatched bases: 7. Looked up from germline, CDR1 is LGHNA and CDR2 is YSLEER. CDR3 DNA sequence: TGCGCCAGCAGCCAGAGATCAGGGGGCCCTGGCTACACCTTC. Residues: CASSQRSGGPGYTF.

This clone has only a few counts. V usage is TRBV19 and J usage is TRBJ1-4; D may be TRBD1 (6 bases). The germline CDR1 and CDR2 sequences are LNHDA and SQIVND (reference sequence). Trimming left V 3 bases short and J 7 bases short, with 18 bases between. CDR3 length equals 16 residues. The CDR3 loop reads CASSMGAGVNGEKLFF. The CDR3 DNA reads TGTGCCAGTAGTATGGGGGCGGGGGTTAACGGTGAAAAACTGTTTTTT. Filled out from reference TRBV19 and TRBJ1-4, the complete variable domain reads DGGITQSPKYLFRKEGQNVTLSCEQNLNHDAMYWYRQDPGQGLRLIYYSQIVNDFQKGDIAEGYSVSREKKESFPLTVTSAQKNPTAFYLCASSMGAGVNGEKLFFGSGTQLSVL.

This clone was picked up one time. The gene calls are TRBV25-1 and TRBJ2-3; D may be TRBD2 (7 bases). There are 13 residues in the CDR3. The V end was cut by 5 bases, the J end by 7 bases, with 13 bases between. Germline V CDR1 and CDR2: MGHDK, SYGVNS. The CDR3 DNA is TGTGCCAGCAGTCGTGGGGGGGCATATACGCAGTATTTT. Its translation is CASSRGGAYTQYF.

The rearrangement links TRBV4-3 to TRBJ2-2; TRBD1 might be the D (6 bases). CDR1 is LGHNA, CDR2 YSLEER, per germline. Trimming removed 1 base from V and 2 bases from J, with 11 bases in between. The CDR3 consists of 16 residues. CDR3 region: CASSQAGQINTGELFF. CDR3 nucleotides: TGCGCCAGCAGCCAAGCCGGACAGATAAACACCGGGGAGCTGTTTTTT.

The CDR3 DNA reads as TGTGCCAGCAGCGTAATACAGGGGGAAGCTTTCTTT. Amino acids: CASSVIQGEAFF. J is TRBJ1-1 and V is TRBV9, with 7 bases that match TRBD1. The length of the CDR3 is 12 residues. From germline, CDR1 is SGDLS and CDR2 YYNGEE. V shed 1 base and J 8 bases; nucleotides not matched to a gene: 2.

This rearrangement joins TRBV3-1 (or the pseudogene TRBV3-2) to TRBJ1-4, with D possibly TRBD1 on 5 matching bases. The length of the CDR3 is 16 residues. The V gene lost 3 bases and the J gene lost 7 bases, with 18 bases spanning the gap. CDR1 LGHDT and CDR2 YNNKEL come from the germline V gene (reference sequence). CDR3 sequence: CASSHKRRGEGEKLFF. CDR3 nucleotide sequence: TGTGCCAGCAGCCATAAACGAAGGGGCGAAGGTGAAAAACTGTTTTTT.

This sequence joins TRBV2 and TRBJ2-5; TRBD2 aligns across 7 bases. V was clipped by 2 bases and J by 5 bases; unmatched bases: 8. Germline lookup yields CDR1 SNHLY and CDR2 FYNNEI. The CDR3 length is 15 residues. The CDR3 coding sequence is TGTGCCAGCAGTGAAACGGCGGGGGATCTGGAGACCCAGTACTTC. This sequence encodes CASSETAGDLETQYF.

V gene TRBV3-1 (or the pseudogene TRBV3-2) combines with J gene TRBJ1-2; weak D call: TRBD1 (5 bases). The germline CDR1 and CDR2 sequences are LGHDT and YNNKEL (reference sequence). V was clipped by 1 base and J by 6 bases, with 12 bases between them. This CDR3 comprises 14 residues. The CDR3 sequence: CASSQVQGPHGYTF. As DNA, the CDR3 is TGTGCCAGCAGCCAAGTCCAGGGCCCCCATGGCTACACCTTC.

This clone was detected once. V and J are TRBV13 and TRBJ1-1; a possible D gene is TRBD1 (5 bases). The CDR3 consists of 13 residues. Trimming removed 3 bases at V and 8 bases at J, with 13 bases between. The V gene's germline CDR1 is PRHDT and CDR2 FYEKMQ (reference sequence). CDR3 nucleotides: TGTGCCAGCAGCTTTGGGGGGAGCGGAGAAGCTTTCTTT. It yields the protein CASSFGGSGEAFF.